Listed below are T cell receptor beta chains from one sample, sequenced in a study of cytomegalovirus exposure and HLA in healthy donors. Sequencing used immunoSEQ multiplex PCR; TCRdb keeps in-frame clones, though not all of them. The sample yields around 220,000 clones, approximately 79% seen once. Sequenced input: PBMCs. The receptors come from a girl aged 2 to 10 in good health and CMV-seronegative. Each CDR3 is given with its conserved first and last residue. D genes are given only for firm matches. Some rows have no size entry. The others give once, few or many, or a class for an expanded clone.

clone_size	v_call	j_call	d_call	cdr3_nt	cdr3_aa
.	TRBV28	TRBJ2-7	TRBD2	TGTGCCAGCAGTTTATCGAGACTAGCCGGCTTAAGCTACGAGCAGTACTTC	CASSLSRLAGLSYEQYF
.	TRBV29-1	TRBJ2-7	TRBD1	TGCAGCGTCGGTTGGGGACAGGGGGCCTACGAGCAGTACTTC	CSVGWGQGAYEQYF
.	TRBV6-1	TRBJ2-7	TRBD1	TGTGCCAGCACTACCGGGACAGCTACCTACGAGCAGTACTTC	CASTTGTATYEQYF
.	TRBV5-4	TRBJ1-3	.	TGTGCCAGCAGCTTTACCGGGGGCTCTGGAAACACCATATATTTT	CASSFTGGSGNTIYF
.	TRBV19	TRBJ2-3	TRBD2	TGTGCCAGCGGACTAGCGGGGTCAGATACGCAGTATTTT	CASGLAGSDTQYF
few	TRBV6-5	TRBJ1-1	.	TGTGCCAGCAGTTACTCGATGGATGGCCCACAGTCGCAAGCTTTCTTT	CASSYSMDGPQSQAFF
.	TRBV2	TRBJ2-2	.	TGTGCCGTCAGACAGGCAAACGGGGAGCTGTTTTTT	CAVRQANGELFF
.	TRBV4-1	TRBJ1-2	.	TGCGCCAGCCACGGGTGGGGCAACTATGGCTACACCTTC	CASHGWGNYGYTF
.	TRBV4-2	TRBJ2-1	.	TGTGCCAGCAGCCAAGAGGGTGATGGTGGGGCCCTACTCTACAATGAGCAGTTCTTC	CASSQEGDGGALLYNEQFF
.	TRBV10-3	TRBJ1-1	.	TGTGCCATCAGTGAGGACAGGAACACTGAAGCTTTCTTT	CAISEDRNTEAFF
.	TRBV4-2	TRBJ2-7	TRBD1	TGTGCCAGCAGCATGGACAGGGACGAGCAGTACTTC	CASSMDRDEQYF
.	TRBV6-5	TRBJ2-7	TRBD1	TGTGCCAGCAGTTACATTAGGGACAGTCCCTACGAGCAGTACTTC	CASSYIRDSPYEQYF
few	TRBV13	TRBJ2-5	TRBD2	TGTGCCAGCAGCTTCGGCGGGGGGGCCATTGAGACCCAGTACTTC	CASSFGGGAIETQYF
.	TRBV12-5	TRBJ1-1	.	TGTGCTAGTGGTTTGTCAAGCCCAATGATGAACACTGAAGCTTTCTTT	CASGLSSPMMNTEAFF
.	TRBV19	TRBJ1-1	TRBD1	TGTGCCAGTAGGCGCCGGGACAGGGCGCGGAACACTGAAGCTTTCTTT	CASRRRDRARNTEAFF
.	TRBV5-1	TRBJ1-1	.	TGCGCCAGCAGTCCGACAGGCCTAGCTGAAGCTTTCTTT	CASSPTGLAEAFF
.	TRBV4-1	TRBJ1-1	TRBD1	TGCGCCAGCAGAAACCGACAGGGGTCGGAGGCTGAAGCTTTCTTT	CASRNRQGSEAEAFF
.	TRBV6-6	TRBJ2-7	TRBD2	TGTGCCAGCAGTTACCAGACTAGCGGTTTCTACGAGCAGTACTTC	CASSYQTSGFYEQYF
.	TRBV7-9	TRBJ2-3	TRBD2	TGTGCCAGCAGCTTAGCTGGGACTAGTCCGGATACGCAGTATTTT	CASSLAGTSPDTQYF
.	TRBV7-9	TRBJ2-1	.	TGTGCCACCCCCCCACGCGAATATAAATGGGGCCAGGGTGAGCAGTTCTTC	CATPPREYKWGQGEQFF
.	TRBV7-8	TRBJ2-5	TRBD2	TGTGCCAGCAGCTTCTCGCTAGCGGGAGTTGGGGAGACCCAGTACTTC	CASSFSLAGVGETQYF
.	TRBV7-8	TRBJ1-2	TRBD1	TGTGCCAGCAGCTTAGAAATAGGGGGCTCCTATGGCTACACCTTC	CASSLEIGGSYGYTF
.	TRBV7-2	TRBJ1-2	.	TGTGCCAGCAGCTTCCGTCGTGGCAGACTAAACTATGGCTACACCTTC	CASSFRRGRLNYGYTF
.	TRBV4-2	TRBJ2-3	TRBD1	TGTGCCAGCAGCCAAGAGACCGGGACAGGGCCCAAGTATTTT	CASSQETGTGPKYF
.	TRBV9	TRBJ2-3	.	TGTGCCAGCAGCGTTCTCCAGGCAGATACGCAGTATTTT	CASSVLQADTQYF
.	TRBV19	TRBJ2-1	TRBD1	TGTGCCAGTAGGAAGGAGTCCGGGACAGGGAACAATGAGCAGTTCTTC	CASRKESGTGNNEQFF
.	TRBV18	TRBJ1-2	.	TGTGCCAGCTCACCTCCCAGATCGGACACTTATGGCTACACCTTC	CASSPPRSDTYGYTF
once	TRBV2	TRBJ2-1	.	TGTGCCAGCAGTGAGCAGAGACTCAATGAGCAGTTCTTC	CASSEQRLNEQFF
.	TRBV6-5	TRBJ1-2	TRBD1	TGTGCCAGCACTACCCGGACAGGCTTCTATGGCTACACCTTC	CASTTRTGFYGYTF
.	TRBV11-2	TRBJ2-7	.	TGTGCCAGCAGCTTCCGGCAGGGGTTTCGCGAGCAGTACTTC	CASSFRQGFREQYF
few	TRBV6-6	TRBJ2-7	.	TGTGCCAGCAGGGACTTCCGACGGTCGGGCGAGCAGTACTTC	CASRDFRRSGEQYF
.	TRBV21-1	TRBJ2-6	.	TGTGCCACCACGGCGGGGGGGTCTGGGGCCAACGTCCTGACTTTC	CATTAGGSGANVLTF
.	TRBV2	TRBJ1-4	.	TGTGCCAGCAGTGACGGGGGGAATGAAAAACTGTTTTTT	CASSDGGNEKLFF
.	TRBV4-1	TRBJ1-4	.	TGCGCCAGCAGCCCACGGACGGGGGGTGAAAAACTGTTTTTT	CASSPRTGGEKLFF
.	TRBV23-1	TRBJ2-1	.	TGCGCCAGCAGTCAACGAGGGAATGAGCAGTTCTTC	CASSQRGNEQFF
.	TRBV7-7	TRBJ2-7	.	TGTGCCAGCAGCTTAGGGGCGGGGCCGTCCTACGAGCAGTACTTC	CASSLGAGPSYEQYF
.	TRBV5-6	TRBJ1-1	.	TGTGCCAGCAGCGCATCATACAGGGTAGACACTGAAGCTTTCTTT	CASSASYRVDTEAFF
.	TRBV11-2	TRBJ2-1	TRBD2	TGTGCCAGCAGCCCCATGCGCGGGAGGGCCTTAAAAAATGAGCAGTTCTTC	CASSPMRGRALKNEQFF
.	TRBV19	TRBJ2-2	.	TGTGCCAGTAGTGTGGGGGGGGCCGCCGGGGAGCTGTTTTTT	CASSVGGAAGELFF
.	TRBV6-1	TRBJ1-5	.	TGTGCCAGCAGGGAGGGGTTCCCGTCTGCTCAGCCCCAGCATTTT	CASREGFPSAQPQHF
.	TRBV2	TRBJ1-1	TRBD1	TGTGCCAGCAGTGTAGGACAGGGGACGACTGAAGCTTTCTTT	CASSVGQGTTEAFF
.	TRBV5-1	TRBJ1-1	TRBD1	TGCGCCAGCAGCCCCTCGGGACAGATGAACACTGAAGCTTTCTTT	CASSPSGQMNTEAFF